The following is a T cell receptor (beta chain) sequence with its context. What it binds is not known. This entry comes from a study of cytomegalovirus exposure and HLA in healthy donors. Use of 60 Vbeta and 13 Jbeta primers characterized the PCR. Assay used: immunoSEQ multiplex PCR; TCRdb lists only in-frame clones, some missing. The sample lists around 100,000 clones, over 65% occurring once. Broader study findings: A prior analysis recorded that most TCR beta V segments were productive about 90% or about 30% of the time. In a later analysis, at a false discovery rate of 0.05, under 20,000 TCR beta sequences were associated with HLA alleles.

Specimen: PBMCs. This receptor was taken from a woman aged 30 to 39 in good health and CMV-seropositive.

CDR3 amino acids: CASSSIPDGGNTEAFF. CDR3 nucleotides: TGCGCCAGCAGCTCCATTCCGGACGGGGGGAACACTGAAGCTTTCTTT. The rearrangement links TRBV5-1 to TRBJ1-1; TRBD1 is a possible D gene (5 bases). CDR1 SGHRS and CDR2 YFSETQ come from the germline V gene. Trimming removed 3 bases from V and 1 base from J, with 16 bases in between. CDR3 size: 16 residues.